These T cell receptor beta chains were read from a single sample in a study of blood T cell repertoires in COVID-19. Data came from immunoSEQ multiplex PCR; TCRdb stores just in-frame clones and leaves some out. This sample has a few hundred thousand clones; roughly 88% occur once, and the top ten carry over 1.5%. Material: PBMCs or T cells enriched from blood (not recorded which). The receptors were gathered from a middle-aged woman who had recovered from COVID-19. Each CDR3 is given with its conserved first and last residue. The D gene is left open where the match is weak. Clone size is not always given. Where it is, it says once, few, many or a class for expanded clones.

d_gene | j_gene | abundance | v_gene | CDR3nt | CDR3aa
NA | TRBJ1-2 | NA | TRBV4-1 | TGCGCCAGCAGCCAAGAAGGGATGGCGGGGGTCTATGGCTACACCTTC | CASSQEGMAGVYGYTF
TRBD2 | TRBJ2-3 | NA | TRBV7-8 | TGTGCCAGCAGCTCAGGGCGGGAGGGCACAGATACGCAGTATTTT | CASSSGREGTDTQYF
TRBD2 | TRBJ2-6 | NA | TRBV30 | TGTGCCTGGATTCGACTAGCGGGAGTATCTGGGGCCAACGTCCTGACTTTC | CAWIRLAGVSGANVLTF
TRBD1 | TRBJ2-7 | once | TRBV7-9 | TGTGCCAGCAGCCTGGGACAGGGTTGGTACGAGCAGTACTTC | CASSLGQGWYEQYF
TRBD2 | TRBJ2-1 | NA | TRBV6-2/TRBV6-3 | TGTGCCAGCAGTTTAGCCGGGACTAGCGGGAGCTATGAGCAGTTCTTC | CASSLAGTSGSYEQFF
NA | TRBJ1-1 | NA | TRBV10-3 | TGTGCCATCAGTGAAAGGGCAGGGGATATGAACACTGAAGCTTTCTTT | CAISERAGDMNTEAFF
TRBD1 | TRBJ1-1 | few | TRBV10-1 | TGCGCCAGCAGTCCCAGGGGGTACACTGAAGCTTTCTTT | CASSPRGYTEAFF
NA | TRBJ1-5 | NA | TRBV19 | TGTGCCAGTAGTGTCCACCTAGACAGCAATAATCAGCCCCAGCATTTT | CASSVHLDSNNQPQHF
NA | TRBJ2-3 | NA | TRBV7-9 | TGTGCCAGCAGCTTAGACCAGCGCGATACGCAGTATTTT | CASSLDQRDTQYF
NA | TRBJ1-2 | NA | TRBV6-5 | TGTGCCAGCAGTTACCGTAGCTACACCTTC | CASSYRSYTF
NA | TRBJ1-3 | NA | TRBV7-6 | TGTGCCAGCAGCTTAGACAGCCTCTCTGGAAACACCATATATTTT | CASSLDSLSGNTIYF
TRBD2 | TRBJ2-1 | NA | TRBV6-5 | TGTGCCAGCCTCCAACTAGCGGGAGGCCATGAGCAGTTCTTC | CASLQLAGGHEQFF
TRBD1 | TRBJ1-2 | NA | TRBV29-1 | TGCAGCGTGGGGGGACAGTCGGTTAACTATGGCTACACCTTC | CSVGGQSVNYGYTF
NA | TRBJ1-2 | NA | TRBV6-2/TRBV6-3 | TGTGCCAGCAGTTATGCTGACCGCCGAGGGGGAGGCTACACCTTC | CASSYADRRGGGYTF
NA | TRBJ2-7 | NA | TRBV11-3 | TGTGCCAGCAGCATATACCCCTCAGAGGTCTTCGGTGGGTACGAGCAGTACTTC | CASSIYPSEVFGGYEQYF
NA | TRBJ1-2 | NA | TRBV2 | TGTGCCAGCAGGCTCCTTGTGGGAGCTAACTATGGCTACACCTTC | CASRLLVGANYGYTF
TRBD2 | TRBJ2-3 | NA | TRBV7-8 | TGTGCCAGCAGCCCCCGGGGTAGCGGGCGATCCACAGATACGCAGTATTTT | CASSPRGSGRSTDTQYF
TRBD1 | TRBJ2-7 | NA | TRBV28 | TGTGCCAGCAGTTTGCCCGGGACAGGGTCCTACGAGCAGTACTTC | CASSLPGTGSYEQYF
TRBD2 | TRBJ2-1 | few | TRBV5-1 | TGCGCCAGCAGCTTAGGGACTAGTAGGCCCAATGAGCAGTTCTTC | CASSLGTSRPNEQFF